This T cell receptor (beta chain) was sequenced in a study of memory CD4+ T cells and cytomegalovirus serostatus. Study in general: Donors were healthy Belgian adults, some 10 CMV seropositive and about two dozen seronegative. Study conclusions and caveats: Median bootstrapped AUC for CMV status was approximately 0.94 originally, just under 0.93 US-trained.

About this clone itself: Its antigen is as yet unknown.

As originally analysed: After removing out-of-frame reads, millions of distinct TCRbeta sequences remained. TCRdb's table, derived via immunoSEQ multiplex PCR, lists solely in-frame clones and lacks some. V, J and clone size are taken as reported in that table, and D and trimming were inferred from the DNA itself. Altogether just under 40,000 clones are present, around 79% being singletons, with the ten largest covering around 0.77%. The sort gate was single viable CD3+CD4+CD8-CD45RO+ cells for memory CD4+ T cells. The receptor was isolated from an adult in good health and CMV-seronegative. The sample was memory CD4+ T cells from blood.

The CDR3: CASRGTRSTDTQYF. CDR3 nucleotides: TGTGCCAGCAGAGGGACACGGAGCACAGATACGCAGTATTTT. This rearrangement joins TRBV11-2 to TRBJ2-3; TRBD1 is a possible D gene (6 bases). The germline gives CDR1 SGHAT, CDR2 FQNNGV. V dropped 6 bases and J dropped 0 bases, with 10 bases sitting between them. The CDR3 is made up of 14 amino acids.